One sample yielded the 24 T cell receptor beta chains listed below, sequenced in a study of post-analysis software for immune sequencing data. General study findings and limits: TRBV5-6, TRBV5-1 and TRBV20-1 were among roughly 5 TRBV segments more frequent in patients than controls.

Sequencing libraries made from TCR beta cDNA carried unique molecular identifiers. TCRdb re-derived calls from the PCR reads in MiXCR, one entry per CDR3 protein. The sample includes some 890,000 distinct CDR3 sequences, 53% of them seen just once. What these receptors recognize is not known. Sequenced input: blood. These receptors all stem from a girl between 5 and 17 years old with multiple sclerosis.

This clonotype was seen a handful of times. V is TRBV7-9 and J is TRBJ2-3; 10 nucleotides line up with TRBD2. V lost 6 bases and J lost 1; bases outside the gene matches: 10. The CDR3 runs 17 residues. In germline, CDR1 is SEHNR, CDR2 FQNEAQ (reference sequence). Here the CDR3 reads CASRPQRGGRGTDTQYF. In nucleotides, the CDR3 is TGTGCCAGCAGACCCCAGCGGGGGGGCCGCGGCACAGATACGCAGTATTTT.

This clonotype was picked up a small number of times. The CDR3 nucleotides are TGTGCCAGCAGTTTAGCGCTAGCGGGAGGTTCCTACGAGCAGTACTTC. Protein: CASSLALAGGSYEQYF. The rearrangement links TRBV12-3 or TRBV12-4 to TRBJ2-7; 11 bases align to TRBD2. The V gene end was trimmed by 0 bases and the J gene end by 1 base; junction bases not matched to a gene: 2. The CDR3 is 16 amino acids.

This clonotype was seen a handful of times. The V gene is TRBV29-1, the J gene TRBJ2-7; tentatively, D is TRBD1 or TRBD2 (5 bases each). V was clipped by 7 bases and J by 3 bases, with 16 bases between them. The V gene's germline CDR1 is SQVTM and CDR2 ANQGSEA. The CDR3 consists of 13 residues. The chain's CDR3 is CSAPGTDHYEQYF. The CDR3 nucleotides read TGCAGCGCCCCCGGGACGGACCACTACGAGCAGTACTTC.

The CDR3 here is CSARPGTRVNEQFF. The DNA of the CDR3 is TGCAGTGCTCGACCCGGGACTAGAGTAAATGAGCAGTTCTTC. V and J are TRBV20-1 and TRBJ2-1; 8 nucleotides line up with TRBD2. The CDR3 is made up of 14 amino acids. Unmatched junction bases numbered 10, after V lost 5 bases and J lost 7 bases. Germline CDR1 and CDR2: DFQATT and SNEGSKA (reference sequence).

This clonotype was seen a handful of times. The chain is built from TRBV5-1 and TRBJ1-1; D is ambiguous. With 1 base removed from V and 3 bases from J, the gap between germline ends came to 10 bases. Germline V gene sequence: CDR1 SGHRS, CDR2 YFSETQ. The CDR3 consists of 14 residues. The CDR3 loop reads CASSLNPGYTEAFF. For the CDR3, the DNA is TGCGCCAGCAGCTTGAACCCTGGTTACACTGAAGCTTTCTTT.

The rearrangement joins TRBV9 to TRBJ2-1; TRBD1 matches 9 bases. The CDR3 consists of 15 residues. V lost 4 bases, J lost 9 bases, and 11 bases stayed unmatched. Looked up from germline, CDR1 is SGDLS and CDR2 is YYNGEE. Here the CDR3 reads CASSRRTGDLGEQFF. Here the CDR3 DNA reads TGTGCCAGCAGCCGTCGGACAGGGGACCTTGGTGAGCAGTTCTTC. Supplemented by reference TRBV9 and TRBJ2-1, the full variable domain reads DSGVTQTPKHLITATGQRVTLRCSPRSGDLSVYWYQQSLDQGLQFLIQYYNGEERAKGNILERFSAQQFPDLHSELNLSSLELGDSALYFCASSRRTGDLGEQFFGPGTRLTVL.

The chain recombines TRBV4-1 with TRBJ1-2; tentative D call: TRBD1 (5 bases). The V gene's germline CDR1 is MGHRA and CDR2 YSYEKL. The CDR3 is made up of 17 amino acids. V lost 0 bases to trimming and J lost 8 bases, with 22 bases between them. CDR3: CASSQDRGADLFEGYTF. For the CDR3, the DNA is TGCGCCAGCAGCCAAGATAGAGGGGCCGACCTTTTCGAAGGCTACACCTTC.

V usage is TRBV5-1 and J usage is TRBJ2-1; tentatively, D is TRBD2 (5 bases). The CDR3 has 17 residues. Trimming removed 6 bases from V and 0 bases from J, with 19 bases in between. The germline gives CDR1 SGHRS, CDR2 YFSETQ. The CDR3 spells CASMVLSEPSSYNEQFF. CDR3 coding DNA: TGCGCCAGCATGGTTCTTAGCGAGCCTAGCTCCTACAATGAGCAGTTCTTC.

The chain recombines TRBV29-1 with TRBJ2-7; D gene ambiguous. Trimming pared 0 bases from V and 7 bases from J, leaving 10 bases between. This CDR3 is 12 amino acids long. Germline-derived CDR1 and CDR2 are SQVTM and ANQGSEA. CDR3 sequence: CSVEEYGNEQYF. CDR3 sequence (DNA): TGCAGCGTTGAAGAGTACGGCAATGAGCAGTACTTC.

CDR3 sequence: CASSLSGTKAETQYF. CDR3 nucleotides: TGTGCCAGCAGCTTATCCGGCACGAAGGCGGAGACCCAGTACTTC. The chain links TRBV7-3 to TRBJ2-5, with no clear D. The CDR3 has 15 amino acids. V was shortened by 2 bases and J by 5 bases, with 15 bases between the two germline ends. Germline CDR1 is SGHTA and CDR2 is FQGTGA.

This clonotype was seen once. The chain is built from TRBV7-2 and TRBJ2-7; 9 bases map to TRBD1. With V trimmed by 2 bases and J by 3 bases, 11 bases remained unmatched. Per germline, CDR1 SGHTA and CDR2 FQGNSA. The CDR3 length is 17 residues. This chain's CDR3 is CASSLYSQGQGDYEQYF. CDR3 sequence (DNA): TGTGCCAGCAGCTTATACTCACAGGGACAGGGCGACTACGAGCAGTACTTC.

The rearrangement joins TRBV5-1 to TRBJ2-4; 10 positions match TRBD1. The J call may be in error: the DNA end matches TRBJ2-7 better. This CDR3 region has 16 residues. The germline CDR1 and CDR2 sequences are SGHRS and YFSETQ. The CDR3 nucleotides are TGCGCCAGCAGCTTGGACCCCGGGACAGGGGCTTACGAGCAGTACTTC. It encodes CASSLDPGTGAYEQYF.

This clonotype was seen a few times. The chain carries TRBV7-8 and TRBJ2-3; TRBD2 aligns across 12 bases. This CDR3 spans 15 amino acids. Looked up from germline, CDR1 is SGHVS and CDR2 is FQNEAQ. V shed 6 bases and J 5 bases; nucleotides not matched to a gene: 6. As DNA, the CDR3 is TGTGCCAGCAGTCGCGGACTAGCGGGGCTAGATACGCAGTATTTT. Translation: CASSRGLAGLDTQYF.

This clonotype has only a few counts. CDR3 residues: CASSRWLNTEAFF. In nucleotides, the CDR3 is TGTGCCAGCAGTAGGTGGTTGAACACTGAAGCTTTCTTT. The chain carries TRBV6-5 and TRBJ1-1; D gene ambiguous. In germline, CDR1 is MNHEY, CDR2 SVGAGI. This CDR3 has 13 amino acids. Trimming cost V 5 bases and J 0 bases, with 7 bases left between them.

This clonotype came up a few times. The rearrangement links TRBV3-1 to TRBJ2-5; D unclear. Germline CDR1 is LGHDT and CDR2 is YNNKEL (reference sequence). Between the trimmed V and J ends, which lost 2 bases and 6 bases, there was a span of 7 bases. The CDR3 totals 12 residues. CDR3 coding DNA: TGTGCCAGCAGCCAACTGGAGCAGACCCAGTACTTC. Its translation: CASSQLEQTQYF.

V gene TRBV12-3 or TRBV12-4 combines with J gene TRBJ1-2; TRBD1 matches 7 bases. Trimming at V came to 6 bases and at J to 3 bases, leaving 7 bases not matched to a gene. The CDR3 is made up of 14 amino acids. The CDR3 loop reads CASRKQGSHYGYTF. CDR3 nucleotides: TGTGCCAGCAGGAAACAGGGGTCTCACTATGGCTACACCTTC.

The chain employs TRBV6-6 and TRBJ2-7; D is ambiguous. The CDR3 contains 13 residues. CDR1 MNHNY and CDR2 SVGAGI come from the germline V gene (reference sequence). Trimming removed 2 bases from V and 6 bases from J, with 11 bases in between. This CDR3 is CASSYVANSEQYF. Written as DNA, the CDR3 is TGTGCCAGCAGTTACGTGGCAAACTCCGAGCAGTACTTC.

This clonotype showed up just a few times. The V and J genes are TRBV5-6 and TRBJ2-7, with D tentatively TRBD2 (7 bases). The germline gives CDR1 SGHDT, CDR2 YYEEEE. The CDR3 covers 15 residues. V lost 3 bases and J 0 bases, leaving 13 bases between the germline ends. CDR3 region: CASSWGGPSSYEQYF. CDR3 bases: TGTGCCAGCAGCTGGGGGGGGCCGAGCTCCTACGAGCAGTACTTC.

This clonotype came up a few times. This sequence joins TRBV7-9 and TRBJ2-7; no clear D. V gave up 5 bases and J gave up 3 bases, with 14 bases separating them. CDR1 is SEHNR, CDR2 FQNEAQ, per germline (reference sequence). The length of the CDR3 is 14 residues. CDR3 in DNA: TGTGCCAGCAGCCCCCAGCACCTCAGCTACGAGCAGTACTTC. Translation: CASSPQHLSYEQYF.

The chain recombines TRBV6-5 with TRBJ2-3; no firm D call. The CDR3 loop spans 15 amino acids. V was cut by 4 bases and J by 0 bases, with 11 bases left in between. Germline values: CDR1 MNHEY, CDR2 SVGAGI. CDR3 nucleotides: TGTGCCAGCAGTTCTACATCCATCAGCACAGATACGCAGTATTTT. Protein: CASSSTSISTDTQYF.

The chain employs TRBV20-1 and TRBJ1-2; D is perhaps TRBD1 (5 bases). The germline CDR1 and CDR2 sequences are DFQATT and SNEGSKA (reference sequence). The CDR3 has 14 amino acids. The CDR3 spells CRATSGQDNYGYTF. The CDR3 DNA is TGCAGGGCAACCTCAGGGCAGGATAACTATGGCTACACCTTC.

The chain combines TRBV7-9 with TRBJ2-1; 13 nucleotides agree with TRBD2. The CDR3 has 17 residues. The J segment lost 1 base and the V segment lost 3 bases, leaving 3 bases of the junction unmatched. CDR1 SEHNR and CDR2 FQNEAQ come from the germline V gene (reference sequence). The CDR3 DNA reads TGTGCCAGCAGCTTCGGGGGACTAGCGGGATCCTACAATGAGCAGTTCTTC. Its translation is CASSFGGLAGSYNEQFF.

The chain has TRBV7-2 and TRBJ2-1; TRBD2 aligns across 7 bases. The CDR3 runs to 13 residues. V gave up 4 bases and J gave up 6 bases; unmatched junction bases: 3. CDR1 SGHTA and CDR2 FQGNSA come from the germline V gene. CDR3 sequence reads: CASSWIAGNEQFF. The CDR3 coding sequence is TGTGCCAGCAGCTGGATAGCGGGCAATGAGCAGTTCTTC.

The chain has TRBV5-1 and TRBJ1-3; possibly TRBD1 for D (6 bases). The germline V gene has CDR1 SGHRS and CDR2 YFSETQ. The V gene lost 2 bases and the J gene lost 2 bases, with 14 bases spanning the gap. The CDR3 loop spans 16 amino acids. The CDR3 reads CASSFSPGDPGNTIYF. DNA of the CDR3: TGCGCCAGCAGCTTTTCGCCAGGGGATCCTGGAAACACCATATATTTT.